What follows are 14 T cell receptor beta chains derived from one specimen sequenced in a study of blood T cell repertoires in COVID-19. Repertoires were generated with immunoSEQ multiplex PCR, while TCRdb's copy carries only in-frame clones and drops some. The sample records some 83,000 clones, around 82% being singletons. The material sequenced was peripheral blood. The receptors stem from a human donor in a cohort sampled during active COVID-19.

Here the CDR3 reads CSVGGPQKIYTEAFF. CDR3 sequence (DNA): TGCAGCGTTGGGGGGCCGCAGAAGATTTACACTGAAGCTTTCTTT. The chain uses TRBV29-1 and TRBJ1-1, with D tentatively TRBD1 (6 bases). V was shortened by 4 bases and J by 3 bases, with 18 bases between the two germline ends. The CDR3 consists of 15 residues. CDR1 and CDR2 (germline): SQVTM, ANQGSEA.

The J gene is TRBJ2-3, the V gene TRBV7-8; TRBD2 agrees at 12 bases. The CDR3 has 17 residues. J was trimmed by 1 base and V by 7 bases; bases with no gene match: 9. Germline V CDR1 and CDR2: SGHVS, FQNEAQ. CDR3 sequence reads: CASTLRTSGEGTDTQYF. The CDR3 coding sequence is TGTGCCAGCACCCTGAGGACTAGCGGGGAAGGCACAGATACGCAGTATTTT.

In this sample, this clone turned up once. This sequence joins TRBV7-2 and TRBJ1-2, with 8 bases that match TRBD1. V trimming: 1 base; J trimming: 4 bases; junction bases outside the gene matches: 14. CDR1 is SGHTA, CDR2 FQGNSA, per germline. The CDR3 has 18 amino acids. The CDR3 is CASSLGRTGSEYGYGYTF. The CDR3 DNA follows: TGTGCCAGCAGCTTAGGGAGGACAGGGAGTGAGTATGGCTATGGCTACACCTTC.

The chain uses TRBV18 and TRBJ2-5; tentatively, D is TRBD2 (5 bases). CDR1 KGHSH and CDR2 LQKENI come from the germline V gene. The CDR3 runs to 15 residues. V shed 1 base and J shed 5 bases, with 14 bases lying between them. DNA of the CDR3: TGTGCCAGCTCACCACTGGACGCCCCGGGGGAGACCCAGTACTTC. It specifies CASSPLDAPGETQYF.

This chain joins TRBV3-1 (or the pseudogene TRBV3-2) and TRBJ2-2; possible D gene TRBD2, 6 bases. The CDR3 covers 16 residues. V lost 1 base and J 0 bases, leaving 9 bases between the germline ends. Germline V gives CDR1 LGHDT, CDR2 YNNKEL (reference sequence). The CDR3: CASSQAWGANTGELFF. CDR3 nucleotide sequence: TGTGCCAGCAGCCAAGCTTGGGGGGCGAACACCGGGGAGCTGTTTTTT.

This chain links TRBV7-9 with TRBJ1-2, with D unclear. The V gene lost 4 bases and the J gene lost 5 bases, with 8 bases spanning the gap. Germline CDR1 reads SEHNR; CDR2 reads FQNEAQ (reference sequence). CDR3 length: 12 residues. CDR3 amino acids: CASSSQLYGYTF. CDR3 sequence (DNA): TGTGCCAGCAGCTCCCAGTTATATGGCTACACCTTC.

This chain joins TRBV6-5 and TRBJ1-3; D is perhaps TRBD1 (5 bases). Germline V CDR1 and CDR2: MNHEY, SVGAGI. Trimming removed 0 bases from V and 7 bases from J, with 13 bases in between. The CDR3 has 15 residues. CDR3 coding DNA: TGTGCCAGCAGTTACTCGCGGGGGTCGGGGAACACCATATATTTT. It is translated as CASSYSRGSGNTIYF.

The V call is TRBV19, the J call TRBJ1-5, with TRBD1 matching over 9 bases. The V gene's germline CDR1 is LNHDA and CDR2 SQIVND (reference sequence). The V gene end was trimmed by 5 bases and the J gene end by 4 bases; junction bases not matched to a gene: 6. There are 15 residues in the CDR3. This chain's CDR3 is CASSRDRVDNQPQHF. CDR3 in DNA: TGTGCCAGTAGTCGGGACAGGGTGGATAATCAGCCCCAGCATTTT.

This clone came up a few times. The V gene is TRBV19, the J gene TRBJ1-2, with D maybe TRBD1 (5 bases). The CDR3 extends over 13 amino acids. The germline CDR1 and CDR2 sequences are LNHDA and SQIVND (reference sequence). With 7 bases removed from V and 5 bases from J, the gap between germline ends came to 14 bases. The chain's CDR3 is CASNWQGTYGYTF. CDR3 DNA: TGTGCCAGTAACTGGCAGGGAACGTATGGCTACACCTTC.

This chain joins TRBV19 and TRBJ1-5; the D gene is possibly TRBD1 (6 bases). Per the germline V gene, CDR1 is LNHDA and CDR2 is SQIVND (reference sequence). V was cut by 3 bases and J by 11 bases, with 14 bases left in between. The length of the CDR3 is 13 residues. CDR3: CASSMGASVTQHF. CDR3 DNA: TGTGCCAGTAGTATGGGGGCGTCGGTAACCCAGCATTTT.

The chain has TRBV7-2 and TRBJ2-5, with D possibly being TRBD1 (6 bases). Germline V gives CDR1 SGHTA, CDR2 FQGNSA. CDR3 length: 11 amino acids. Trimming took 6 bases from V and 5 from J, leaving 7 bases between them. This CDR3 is CASSQGETQYF. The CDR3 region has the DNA TGTGCCAGCAGTCAGGGGGAGACCCAGTACTTC.

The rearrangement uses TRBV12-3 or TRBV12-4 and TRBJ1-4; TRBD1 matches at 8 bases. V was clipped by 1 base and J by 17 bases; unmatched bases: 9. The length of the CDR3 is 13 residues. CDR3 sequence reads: CASSLGAGTGKFF. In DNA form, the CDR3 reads TGTGCCAGCAGTTTAGGGGCCGGGACAGGTAAATTTTTT.

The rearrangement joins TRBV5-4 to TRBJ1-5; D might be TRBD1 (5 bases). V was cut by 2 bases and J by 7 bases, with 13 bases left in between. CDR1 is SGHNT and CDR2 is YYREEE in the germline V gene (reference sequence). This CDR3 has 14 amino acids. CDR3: CASSFAGSSQPQHF. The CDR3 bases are TGTGCCAGCAGCTTCGCAGGGTCAAGCCAGCCCCAGCATTTT. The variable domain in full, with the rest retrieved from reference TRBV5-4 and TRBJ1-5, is ETGVTQSPTHLIKTRGQQVTLRCSSQSGHNTVSWYQQALGQGPQFIFQYYREEENGRGNFPPRFSGLQFPNYSSELNVNALELDDSALYLCASSFAGSSQPQHFGDGTRLSIL.

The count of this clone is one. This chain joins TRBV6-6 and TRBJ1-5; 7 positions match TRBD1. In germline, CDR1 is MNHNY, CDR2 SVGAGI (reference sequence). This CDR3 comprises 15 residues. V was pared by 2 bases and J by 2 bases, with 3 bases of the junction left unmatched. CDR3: CASSYLGQGNQPQHF. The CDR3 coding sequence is TGTGCCAGCAGTTACCTCGGACAGGGCAATCAGCCCCAGCATTTT.